The clone carrying this TCR beta chain showed up just a few times. Its antigen is currently unknown. Germline-derived CDR1 and CDR2 are DFQATT and SNEGSKA (reference sequence). Trimming took off 6 bases at V and 8 bases at J, with 19 bases between the two ends. This CDR3 has 14 residues. These data belong to a study of blood T cells in healthy people across ages. Study results and caveats: TCR beta diversity tracked closely with naive T cell percentage. Getting older went along with TCR beta diversity per million T cells dropping roughly linearly. Researchers judged that diversity estimates from one million T cells fell short of true values.

A second PCR, run for about 6 to 11 cycles, used a sample-barcoded 5' primer plus a J-beta primer mix. From each sample, at least 3 million paired-end reads containing CDR3 were obtained. TCRdb independently ran MiXCR on the 5' RACE reads; one entry per CDR3 protein. The sample has approximately 1.5 million distinct CDR3 sequences; roughly 30% are singletons. Material: blood. The chain links TRBV20-1 to TRBJ1-4, with D perhaps matching TRBD1 (6 bases). The clonotype comes from a woman aged 25 to 39 in good health. CDR3 amino acids: CSAARQDGREKLFF. Written as DNA, the CDR3 is TGCAGTGCAGCTCGACAGGACGGGAGGGAAAAACTGTTTTTT.